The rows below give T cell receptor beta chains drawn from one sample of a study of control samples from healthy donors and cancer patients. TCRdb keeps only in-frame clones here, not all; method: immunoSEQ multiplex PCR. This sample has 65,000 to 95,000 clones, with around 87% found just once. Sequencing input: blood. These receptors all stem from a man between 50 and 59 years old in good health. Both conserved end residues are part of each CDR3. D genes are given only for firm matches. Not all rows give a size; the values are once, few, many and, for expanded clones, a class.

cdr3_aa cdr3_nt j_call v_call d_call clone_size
CASSEHGSPQYF TGTGCCAGCAGTGAACATGGGTCTCCGCAGTATTTT TRBJ2-3 TRBV2 - -
CASSLSRGDTQYF TGTGCCAGCAGTTTGAGCAGAGGAGATACGCAGTATTTT TRBJ2-3 TRBV12-3/TRBV12-4 - -
CASSLWAGGKMINEQFF TGTGCCAGCAGCCTCTGGGCAGGGGGCAAAATGATCAATGAGCAGTTCTTC TRBJ2-1 TRBV27 TRBD1 -
CAWSYFGQGIQPQHF TGTGCCTGGAGTTACTTCGGGCAGGGGATTCAGCCCCAGCATTTT TRBJ1-5 TRBV30 - -
CASSLAGAYEQYF TGTGCCAGCAGCTTAGCGGGAGCGTACGAGCAGTACTTC TRBJ2-7 TRBV11-2 - -
CASSKEGATYNEQFF TGTGCCAGTAGTAAGGAGGGGGCTACCTACAATGAGCAGTTCTTC TRBJ2-1 TRBV19 - -
CASSLRTSTGELFF TGCGCCAGCAGCTTGAGAACCTCCACCGGGGAGCTGTTTTTT TRBJ2-2 TRBV5-1 - few
CSGNGAGYTF TGCAGTGGCAACGGGGCGGGCTACACCTTC TRBJ1-2 TRBV20-1 - -
CASSQGVGGGARNEQFF TGTGCCAGCAGCCAAGGGGTCGGCGGGGGGGCCCGTAATGAGCAGTTCTTC TRBJ2-1 TRBV14 TRBD2 few
CASSSGLSSYNEQFF TGTGCCAGCAGCTCGGGACTAAGCTCCTACAATGAGCAGTTCTTC TRBJ2-1 TRBV5-8 TRBD2 -
CATSDARPRDTQYF TGTGCCACCAGTGATGCGAGACCCCGAGATACGCAGTATTTT TRBJ2-3 TRBV24-1 - -
CASSYSNRDQPQHF TGTGCCAGCAGTTACTCGAACAGGGACCAGCCCCAGCATTTT TRBJ1-5 TRBV6-2/TRBV6-3 - -
CSARTGDGYTF TGCAGTGCTAGGACAGGCGACGGCTACACCTTC TRBJ1-2 TRBV20-1 - once
CASSEYRGVDQPQHF TGTGCCAGCAGTGAATACAGGGGCGTTGATCAGCCCCAGCATTTT TRBJ1-5 TRBV2 TRBD1 -
CASSGTGGLNYGYTF TGTGCCAGTAGTGGGACAGGGGGACTTAACTATGGCTACACCTTC TRBJ1-2 TRBV19 TRBD1 -
CASTSSTTNYGYTF TGTGCCAGCACCAGCAGCACCACGAACTATGGCTACACCTTC TRBJ1-2 TRBV6-6 - once
CASSPEGGRDSPLHF TGTGCCAGCTCACCAGAGGGGGGACGGGATTCACCCCTCCACTTT TRBJ1-6 TRBV18 - -
CATSRDGSNTEAFF TGTGCCACGAGCCGGGACGGTTCGAACACTGAAGCTTTCTTT TRBJ1-1 TRBV24-1 - -
CASSYSSTYEQYF TGTGCCAGCAGTTATTCTTCTACCTACGAGCAGTACTTC TRBJ2-7 TRBV6-5 - -
CASSSPQLRVNIHEQFF TGTGCCAGCAGTTCCCCCCAATTGAGGGTGAATATCCATGAGCAGTTCTTC TRBJ2-1 TRBV27 - -
CASSQDGWTGRVAQPQHF TGTGCCAGCAGCCAAGATGGTTGGACAGGGAGAGTGGCTCAGCCCCAGCATTTT TRBJ1-5 TRBV14 TRBD1 once
CASSPGQSLLYGYTF TGTGCCAGCTCGCCGGGACAGTCCCTGCTCTATGGCTACACCTTC TRBJ1-2 TRBV18 TRBD1 -
CASSSWSGSPYGYTF TGTGCCAGCAGCTCGTGGTCGGGGTCCCCCTATGGCTACACCTTC TRBJ1-2 TRBV5-6 - -
CASSLNGGTEAFF TGTGCCAGCAGTTTAAACGGGGGCACTGAAGCTTTCTTT TRBJ1-1 TRBV12-3/TRBV12-4 - -
CSVEERGNRAYGYTF TGCAGCGTTGAAGAAAGGGGAAACAGAGCCTATGGCTACACCTTC TRBJ1-2 TRBV29-1 - -
CASTEDGPYEQYF TGTGCCAGCACCGAGGACGGCCCCTACGAGCAGTACTTC TRBJ2-7 TRBV12-3/TRBV12-4 - -
CASSLGGAPYEQYF TGTGCCAGCAGCTTAGGGGGGGCCCCCTACGAGCAGTACTTC TRBJ2-7 TRBV7-2 - -
CASRDYRGAKTQYF TGTGCCAGCCGAGATTACAGGGGCGCGAAGACCCAGTACTTC TRBJ2-5 TRBV6-5 TRBD1 -
CASSYDRSEAFF TGTGCCAGCAGCTACGATCGGTCTGAAGCTTTCTTT TRBJ1-1 TRBV6-5 - -
CASSLSGAGNTIYF TGTGCCAGTAGTCTTTCGGGGGCTGGAAACACCATATATTTT TRBJ1-3 TRBV19 - -
CASSQGGGGNYGTQYF TGCGCCAGCAGCCAGGGCGGTGGGGGGAATTATGGTACGCAGTATTTT TRBJ2-3 TRBV4-1 - -
CASSAGGNYGYTF TGTGCCAGCAGCGCTGGGGGGAACTATGGCTACACCTTC TRBJ1-2 TRBV9 - -
CATSRDQGGQGGGYTF TGTGCCACCAGCAGAGATCAGGGTGGACAGGGTGGTGGCTACACCTTC TRBJ1-2 TRBV15 TRBD1 -
CASRETGGNEQFF TGTGCCAGCAGGGAGACAGGGGGAAATGAGCAGTTCTTC TRBJ2-1 TRBV12-3/TRBV12-4 TRBD1 once
CASSSTYQETQYF TGTGCCAGCAGTTCAACGTACCAAGAGACCCAGTACTTC TRBJ2-5 TRBV27 - -
CASSLDRRENYGYTF TGTGCCAGCAGCTTAGACAGGAGGGAAAACTATGGCTACACCTTC TRBJ1-2 TRBV11-3 - -
CASGRQGAEGYTF TGTGCCAGCGGGAGACAGGGGGCCGAGGGCTACACCTTC TRBJ1-2 TRBV2 TRBD1 -
CASRSIANRGLGGETQYF TGCGCCAGCCGATCGATAGCAAACAGGGGATTAGGGGGAGAGACCCAGTACTTC TRBJ2-5 TRBV10-1 TRBD1 -
CASSLELVDTQYF TGCGCCAGCAGCTTGGAACTTGTGGATACGCAGTATTTT TRBJ2-3 TRBV5-1 - -
CASSQAGGVTGELFF TGTGCCAGCAGTCAAGCGGGAGGGGTCACCGGGGAGCTGTTTTTT TRBJ2-2 TRBV2 TRBD2 few
CASSLGLEVFF TGTGCCAGCAGCCTCGGACTAGAGGTGTTCTTC TRBJ2-1 TRBV6-2/TRBV6-3 TRBD2 medium-sized
CASSPGDSGANVLTF TGTGCCAGCAGCCCAGGGGACTCTGGGGCCAACGTCCTGACTTTC TRBJ2-6 TRBV7-3 - -
CASSPQWDNSPLHF TGTGCCAGCAGCCCCCAGTGGGATAATTCACCCCTCCACTTT TRBJ1-6 TRBV3-1/TRBV3-2 - -